This TCR beta chain was profiled in a study of blood T cell repertoires in COVID-19. Study information: The study drew acute and convalescent COVID-19 samples from the United States, Italy and Spain.

The CDR3 sequence is 15 residues long. Germline CDR1 SGHNT, CDR2 YYREEE (reference sequence). After removal of 4 bases from V and 3 bases from J, the junction contained 4 bases not matched to a gene. Source study methods: Estimates of nucleated cell counts were drawn from the amplification of reference gene primers. Measured with immunoSEQ multiplex PCR; TCRdb has only the in-frame clones, and not every one. V and J calls and clone size are copied from that table; D and trimming were computed from the DNA. The table includes 250,000 or so clones, around 88% detected once. This clonotype was obtained from a woman in her twenties or thirties with COVID-19, enrolled during active disease. What was sequenced was peripheral blood. The V call is TRBV5-4, the J call TRBJ2-2; 9 positions agree with TRBD2. Here the CDR3 DNA reads TGTGCCAGCAGCCCCGTAGCGGGGGACACCGGGGAGCTGTTTTTT. Translation: CASSPVAGDTGELFF.